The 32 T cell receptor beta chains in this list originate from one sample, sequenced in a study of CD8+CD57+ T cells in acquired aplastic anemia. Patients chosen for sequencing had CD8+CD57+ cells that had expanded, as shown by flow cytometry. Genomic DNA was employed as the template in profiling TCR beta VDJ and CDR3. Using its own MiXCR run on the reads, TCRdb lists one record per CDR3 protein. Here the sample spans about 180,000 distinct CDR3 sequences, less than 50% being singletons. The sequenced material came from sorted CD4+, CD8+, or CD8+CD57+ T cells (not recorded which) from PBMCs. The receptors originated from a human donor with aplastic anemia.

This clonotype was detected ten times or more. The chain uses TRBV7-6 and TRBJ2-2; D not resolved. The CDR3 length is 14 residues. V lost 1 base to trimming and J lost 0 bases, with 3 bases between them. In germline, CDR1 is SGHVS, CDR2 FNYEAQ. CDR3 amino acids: CASSLDTNTGELFF. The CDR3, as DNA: TGTGCCAGCAGCTTAGATACGAACACCGGGGAGCTGTTTTTT. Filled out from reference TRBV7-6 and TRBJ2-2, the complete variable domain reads GAGVSQSPRYKVTKRGQDVALRCDPISGHVSLYWYRQALGQGPEFLTYFNYEAQQDKSGLPNDRFSAERPEGSISTLTIQRTEQRDSAMYRCASSLDTNTGELFFGEGSRLTVL.

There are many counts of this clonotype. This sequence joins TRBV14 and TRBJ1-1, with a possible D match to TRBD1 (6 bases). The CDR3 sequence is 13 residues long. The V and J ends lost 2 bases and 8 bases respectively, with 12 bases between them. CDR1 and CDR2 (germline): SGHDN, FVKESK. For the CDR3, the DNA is TGTGCCAGCAGCCAATTTCTAGGGGGAGAAGCTTTCTTT. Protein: CASSQFLGGEAFF.

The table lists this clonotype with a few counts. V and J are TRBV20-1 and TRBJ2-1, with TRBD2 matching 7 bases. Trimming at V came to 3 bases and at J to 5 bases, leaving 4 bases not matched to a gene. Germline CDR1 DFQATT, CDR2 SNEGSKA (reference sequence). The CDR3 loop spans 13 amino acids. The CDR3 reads CSASSGFDNEQFF. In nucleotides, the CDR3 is TGCAGTGCTAGTAGCGGGTTCGACAATGAGCAGTTCTTC.

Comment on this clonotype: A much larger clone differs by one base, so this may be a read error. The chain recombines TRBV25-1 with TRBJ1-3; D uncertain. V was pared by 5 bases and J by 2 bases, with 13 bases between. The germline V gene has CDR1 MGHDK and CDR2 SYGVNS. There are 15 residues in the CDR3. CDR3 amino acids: CASSLFRPPGNTIYF. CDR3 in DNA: TGTGCCAGCAGTTTATTCCGACCTCCTGGAAACACCATATATTTT. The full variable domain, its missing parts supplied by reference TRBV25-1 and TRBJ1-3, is EADIYQTPRYLVIGTGKKITLECSQTMGHDKMYWYQQDPGMELHLIHYSYGVNSTEKGDLSSESTVSRIRTEHFPLTLESARPSHTSQYLCASSLFRPPGNTIYFGEGSWLTVV.

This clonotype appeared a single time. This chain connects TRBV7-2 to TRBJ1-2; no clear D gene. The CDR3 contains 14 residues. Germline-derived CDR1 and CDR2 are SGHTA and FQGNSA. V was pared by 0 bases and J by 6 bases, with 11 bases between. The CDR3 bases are TGTGCCAGCAGCTTAGCCTTCTCAACGGATGGCTACACCTTC. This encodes CASSLAFSTDGYTF.

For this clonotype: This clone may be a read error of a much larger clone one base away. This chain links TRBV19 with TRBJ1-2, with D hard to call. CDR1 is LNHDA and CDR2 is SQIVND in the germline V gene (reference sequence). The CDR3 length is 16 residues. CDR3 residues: CTSSIDSGYTNYGYTF. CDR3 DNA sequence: TGTACCAGTAGTATTGATTCTGGGTATACTAACTATGGCTACACCTTC.

This chain's CDR3 is CASKPGTQTYEQYF. The CDR3 DNA reads as TGTGCCAGCAAACCCGGGACTCAAACCTACGAGCAGTACTTC. The V gene is TRBV28, the J gene TRBJ2-7, with a weak D call TRBD2 (6 bases). This CDR3 has 14 amino acids. Germline CDR1 MDHEN, CDR2 SYDVKM. Between the trimmed V and J ends, which lost 7 bases and 2 bases, there was a span of 15 bases.

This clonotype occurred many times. CDR3 sequence reads: CSVEEDRERGYTF. The CDR3, as DNA: TGCAGCGTTGAGGAGGACAGGGAGAGAGGCTACACCTTC. The chain has TRBV29-1 and TRBJ1-2; 8 bases map to TRBD1. The V gene's germline CDR1 is SQVTM and CDR2 ANQGSEA. The CDR3 has 13 residues. The J segment lost 8 bases and the V segment lost 3 bases, leaving 8 bases of the junction unmatched.

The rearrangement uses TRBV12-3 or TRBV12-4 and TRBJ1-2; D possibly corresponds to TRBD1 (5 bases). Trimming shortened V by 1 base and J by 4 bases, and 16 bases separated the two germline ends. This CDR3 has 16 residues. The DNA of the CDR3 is TGTGCCAGCAGTTTAGGTGGGGCAGAGTCTCTCTATGGCTACACCTTC. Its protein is CASSLGGAESLYGYTF.

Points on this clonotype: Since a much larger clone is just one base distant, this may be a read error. The CDR3 sequence: CASSFRQGRTDAFF. In DNA, the CDR3 is TGTGCCAGCAGCTTCCGACAGGGCCGGACTGACGCTTTCTTT. V and J are TRBV5-4 and TRBJ1-1; TRBD1 agrees at 7 bases. CDR3 length equals 14 residues. Germline V gene data show CDR1 as SGHNT and CDR2 as YYREEE (reference sequence).

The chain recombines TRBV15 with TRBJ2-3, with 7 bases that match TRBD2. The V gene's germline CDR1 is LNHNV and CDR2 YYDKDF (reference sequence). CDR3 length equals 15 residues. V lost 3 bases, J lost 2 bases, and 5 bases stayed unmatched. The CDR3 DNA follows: TGTGCCACCAGCAGGGGAGGGGATCTCACAGATACGCAGTATTTT. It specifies CATSRGGDLTDTQYF.

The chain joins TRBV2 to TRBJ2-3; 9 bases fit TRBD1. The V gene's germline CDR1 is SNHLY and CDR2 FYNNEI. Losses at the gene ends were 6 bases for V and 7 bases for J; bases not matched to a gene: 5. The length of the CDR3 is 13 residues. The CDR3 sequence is CASRGQGGNTQYF. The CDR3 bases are TGTGCCAGCAGGGGACAGGGCGGAAATACGCAGTATTTT.

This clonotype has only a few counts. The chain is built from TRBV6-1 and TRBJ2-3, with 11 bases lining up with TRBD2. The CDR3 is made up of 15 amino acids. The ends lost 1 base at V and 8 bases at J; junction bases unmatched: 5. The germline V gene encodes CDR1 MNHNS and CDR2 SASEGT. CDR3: CASSEGLAGRGTQYF. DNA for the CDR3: TGTGCCAGCAGTGAAGGACTAGCGGGGCGGGGTACGCAGTATTTT.

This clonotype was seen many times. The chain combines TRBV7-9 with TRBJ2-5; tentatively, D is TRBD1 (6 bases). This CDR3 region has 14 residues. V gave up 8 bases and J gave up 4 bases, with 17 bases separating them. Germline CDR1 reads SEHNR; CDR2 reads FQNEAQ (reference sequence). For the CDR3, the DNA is TGTGCCAGCGCCCTACAGGGATTAGGAGAGACCCAGTACTTC. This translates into CASALQGLGETQYF. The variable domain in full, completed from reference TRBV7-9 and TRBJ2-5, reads DTGVSQNPRHKITKRGQNVTFRCDPISEHNRLYWYRQTLGQGPEFLTYFQNEAQLEKSRLLSDRFSAERPKGSFSTLEIQRTEQGDSAMYLCASALQGLGETQYFGPGTRLLVL.

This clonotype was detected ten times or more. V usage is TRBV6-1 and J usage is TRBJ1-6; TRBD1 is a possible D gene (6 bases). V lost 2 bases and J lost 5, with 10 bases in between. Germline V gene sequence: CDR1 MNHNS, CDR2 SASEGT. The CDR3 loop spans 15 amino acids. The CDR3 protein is CASSEQGYHNSPLHF. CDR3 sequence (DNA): TGTGCCAGCAGTGAACAGGGGTATCATAATTCACCCCTCCACTTT.

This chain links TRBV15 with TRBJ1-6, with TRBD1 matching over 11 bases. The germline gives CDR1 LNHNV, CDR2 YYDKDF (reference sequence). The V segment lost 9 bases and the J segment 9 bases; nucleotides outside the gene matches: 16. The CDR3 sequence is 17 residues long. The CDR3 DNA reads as TGTGCCACAAACGGACAGGGGGCGGAGGGACAAGGTTCACCCCTCCACTTT. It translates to CATNGQGAEGQGSPLHF.

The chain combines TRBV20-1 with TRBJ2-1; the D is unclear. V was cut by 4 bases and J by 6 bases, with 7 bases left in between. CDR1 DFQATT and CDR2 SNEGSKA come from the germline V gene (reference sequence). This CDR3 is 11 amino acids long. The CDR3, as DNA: TGCAGTGCTAATCGGGTCAATGAGCAGTTCTTC. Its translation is CSANRVNEQFF.

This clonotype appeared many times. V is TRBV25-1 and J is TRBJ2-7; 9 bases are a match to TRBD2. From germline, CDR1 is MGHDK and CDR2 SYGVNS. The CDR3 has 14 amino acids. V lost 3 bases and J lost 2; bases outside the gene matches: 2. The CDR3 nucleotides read TGTGCCAGCAGTGAGCGGGGGGGGGCCTACGAGCAGTACTTC. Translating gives CASSERGGAYEQYF.

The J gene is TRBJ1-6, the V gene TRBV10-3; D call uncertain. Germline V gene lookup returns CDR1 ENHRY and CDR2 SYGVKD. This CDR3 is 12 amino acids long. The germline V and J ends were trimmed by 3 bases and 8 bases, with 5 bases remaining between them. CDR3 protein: CAISEAHSPLHF. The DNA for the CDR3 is TGTGCCATCAGTGAAGCGCATTCACCCCTCCACTTT.

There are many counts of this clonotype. The CDR3 protein is CSVSKGQDTEAFF. In DNA, the CDR3 is TGCAGCGTTTCGAAGGGGCAGGACACTGAAGCTTTCTTT. The chain uses TRBV29-1 and TRBJ1-1; a possible D gene is TRBD1 (5 bases). The CDR3 extends over 13 amino acids. V lost 5 bases and J 3 bases, leaving 13 bases between the germline ends. Germline CDR1 and CDR2: SQVTM and ANQGSEA.

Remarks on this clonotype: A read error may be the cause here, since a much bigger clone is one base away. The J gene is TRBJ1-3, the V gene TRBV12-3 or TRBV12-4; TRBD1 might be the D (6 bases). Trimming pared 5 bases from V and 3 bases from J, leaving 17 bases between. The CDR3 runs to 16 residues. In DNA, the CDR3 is TGTGCCAGCAGTCCGGGTTGGGGGGCTGGTGGAAACACCATATATTTT. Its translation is CASSPGWGAGGNTIYF.

As DNA, the CDR3 is TGTGCCAGTAGTACCAGGACTAGCGGGGGGGCTTGGGAGACCCAGTACTTC. This codes for CASSTRTSGGAWETQYF. This chain joins TRBV19 and TRBJ2-5; 15 positions match TRBD2. CDR3 length: 17 residues. Germline assignment: CDR1 LNHDA and CDR2 SQIVND (reference sequence). Losses at the gene ends were 4 bases for V and 5 bases for J; bases not matched to a gene: 8.

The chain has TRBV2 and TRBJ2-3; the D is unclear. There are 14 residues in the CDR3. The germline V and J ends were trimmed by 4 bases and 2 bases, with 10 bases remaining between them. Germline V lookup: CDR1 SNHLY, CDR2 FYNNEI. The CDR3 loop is CASSARTSTDTQYF. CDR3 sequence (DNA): TGTGCCAGCAGTGCACGAACCTCCACAGATACGCAGTATTTT. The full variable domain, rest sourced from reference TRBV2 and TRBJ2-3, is EPEVTQTPSHQVTQMGQEVILRCVPISNHLYFYWYRQILGQKVEFLVSFYNNEISEKSEIFDDQFSVERPDGSNFTLKIRSTKLEDSAMYFCASSARTSTDTQYFGPGTRLTVL.

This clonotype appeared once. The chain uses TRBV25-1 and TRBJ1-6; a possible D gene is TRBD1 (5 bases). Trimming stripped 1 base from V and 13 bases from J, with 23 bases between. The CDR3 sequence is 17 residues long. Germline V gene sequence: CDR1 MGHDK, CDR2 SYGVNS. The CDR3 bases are TGTGCCAGCAGTGAATTGGGGGGTAGCTCCAATAACTCCCCCCTCCACTTT. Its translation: CASSELGGSSNNSPLHF.

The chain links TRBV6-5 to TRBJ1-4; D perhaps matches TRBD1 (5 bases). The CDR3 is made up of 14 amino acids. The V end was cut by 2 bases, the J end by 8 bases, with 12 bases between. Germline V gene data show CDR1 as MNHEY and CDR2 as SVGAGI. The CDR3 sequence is CASSYTGGNEKLFF. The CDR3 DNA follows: TGTGCCAGCAGTTACACGGGGGGTAACGAAAAACTGTTTTTT.

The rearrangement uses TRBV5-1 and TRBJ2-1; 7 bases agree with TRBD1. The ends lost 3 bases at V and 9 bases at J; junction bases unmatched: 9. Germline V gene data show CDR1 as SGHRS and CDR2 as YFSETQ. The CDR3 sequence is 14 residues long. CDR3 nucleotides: TGCGCCAGCAGCTGGACAGGACCCCCCTCTGAGCAGTTCTTC. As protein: CASSWTGPPSEQFF.

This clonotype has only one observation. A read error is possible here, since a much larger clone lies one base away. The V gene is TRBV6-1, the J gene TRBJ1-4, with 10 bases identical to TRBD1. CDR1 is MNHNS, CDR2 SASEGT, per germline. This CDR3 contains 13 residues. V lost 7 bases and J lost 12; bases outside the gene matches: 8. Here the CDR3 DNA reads TGTGCCAGCAACGGACAGGGGGAGGAAGAACTGTTTTTT. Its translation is CASNGQGEEELFF.

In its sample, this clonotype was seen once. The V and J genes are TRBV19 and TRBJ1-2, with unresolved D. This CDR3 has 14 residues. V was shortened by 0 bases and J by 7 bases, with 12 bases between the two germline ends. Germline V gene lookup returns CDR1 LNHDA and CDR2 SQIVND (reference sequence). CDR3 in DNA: TGTGCCAGTAGTATAGAAACGGTATCGGGTGGCTACACCTTC. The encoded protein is CASSIETVSGGYTF.

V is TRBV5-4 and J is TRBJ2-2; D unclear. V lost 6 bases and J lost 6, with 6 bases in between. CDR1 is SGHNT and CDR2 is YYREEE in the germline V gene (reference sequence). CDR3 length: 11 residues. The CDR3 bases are TGTGCCAGCAAGTGGGCCGGGGAGCTGTTTTTT. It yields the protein CASKWAGELFF.

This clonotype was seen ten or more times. The CDR3 here is CASSLRGGWGTEAFF. The CDR3 bases are TGTGCCAGCAGCTTAAGGGGAGGGTGGGGCACTGAAGCTTTCTTT. The chain couples TRBV7-2 to TRBJ1-1, with D possibly matching TRBD1 (5 bases). Germline lookup yields CDR1 SGHTA and CDR2 FQGNSA. Trimming removed 2 bases at V and 4 bases at J, with 14 bases between. The CDR3 runs 15 residues.

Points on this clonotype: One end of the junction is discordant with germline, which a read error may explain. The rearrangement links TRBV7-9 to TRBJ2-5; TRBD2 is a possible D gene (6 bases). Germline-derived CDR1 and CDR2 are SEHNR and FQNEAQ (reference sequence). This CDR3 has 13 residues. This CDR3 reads CAGTGTSKETRCF. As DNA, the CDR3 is TGTGCCGGTACCGGGACTTCCAAAGAGACCCGGTGCTTC.

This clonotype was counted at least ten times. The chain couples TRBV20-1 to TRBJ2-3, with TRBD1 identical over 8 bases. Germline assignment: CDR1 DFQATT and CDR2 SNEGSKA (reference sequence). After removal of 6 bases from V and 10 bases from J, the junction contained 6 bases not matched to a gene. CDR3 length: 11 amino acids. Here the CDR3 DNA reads TGCAGTGCCAAGACAGGGGAGGCGCAGTATTTT. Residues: CSAKTGEAQYF.